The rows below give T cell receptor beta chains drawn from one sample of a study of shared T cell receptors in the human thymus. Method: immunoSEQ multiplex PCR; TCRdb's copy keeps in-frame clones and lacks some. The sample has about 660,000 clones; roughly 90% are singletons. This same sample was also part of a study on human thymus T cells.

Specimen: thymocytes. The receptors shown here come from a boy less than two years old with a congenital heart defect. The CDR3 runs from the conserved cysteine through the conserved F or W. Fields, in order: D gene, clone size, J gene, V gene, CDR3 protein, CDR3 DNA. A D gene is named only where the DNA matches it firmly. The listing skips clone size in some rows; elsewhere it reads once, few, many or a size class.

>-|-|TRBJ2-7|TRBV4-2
CASSRRVPRVNGPYEQYF
TGTGCCAGCAGCCGCCGTGTTCCGCGGGTCAACGGCCCCTACGAGCAGTACTTC
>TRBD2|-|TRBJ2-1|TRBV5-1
CASSLLTSGRDEQFF
TGCGCCAGCAGCTTGCTGACTAGCGGGAGAGATGAGCAGTTCTTC
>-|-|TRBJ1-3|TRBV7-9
CASSHRAGSGNTIYF
TGTGCCAGCAGCCACAGGGCCGGCTCTGGAAACACCATATATTTT
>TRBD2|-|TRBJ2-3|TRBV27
CASSLPRREGSLNPASGSTDTQYF
TGTGCCAGCAGTTTACCCAGGCGGGAGGGCTCTCTTAATCCTGCCTCCGGTAGCACAGATACGCAGTATTTT
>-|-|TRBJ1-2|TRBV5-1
CASSFARSGELANYGYTF
TGCGCCAGCAGCTTCGCCAGATCAGGGGAGCTGGCTAACTATGGCTACACCTTC
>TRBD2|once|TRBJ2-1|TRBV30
CAWSPPSGRDSNEQFF
TGTGCCTGGAGTCCCCCTAGCGGGAGGGATAGCAATGAGCAGTTCTTC
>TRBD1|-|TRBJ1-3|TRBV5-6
CASSLEEWDRPNTGNTIYF
TGTGCCAGCAGCTTGGAGGAGTGGGACAGGCCTAATACTGGAAACACCATATATTTT
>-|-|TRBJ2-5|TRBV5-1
CASSRTGERERERETQYF
TGCGCCAGCAGCCGAACAGGGGAGCGAGAGCGGGAGCGGGAGACCCAGTACTTC
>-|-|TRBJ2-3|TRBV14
CASSPTEGNIGSDTQYF
TGTGCCAGCAGCCCGACCGAGGGAAATATCGGTTCAGATACGCAGTATTTT
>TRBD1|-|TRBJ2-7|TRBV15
CATSREEVPGQRSYEQYF
TGTGCCACCAGCAGAGAAGAAGTTCCGGGACAGCGCTCCTACGAGCAGTACTTC
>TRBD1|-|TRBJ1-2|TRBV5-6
CASSLDQGAPANYGYTF
TGTGCCAGCAGCTTGGACCAGGGGGCGCCGGCTAACTATGGCTACACCTTC
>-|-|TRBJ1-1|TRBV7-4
CASSLGRGPNTEAFF
TGTGCCAGCAGCTTGGGGCGGGGGCCGAACACTGAAGCTTTCTTT
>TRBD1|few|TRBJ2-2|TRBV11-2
CASSVDRGVNTGELFF
TGTGCCAGCAGCGTTGACAGGGGGGTGAACACCGGGGAGCTGTTTTTT
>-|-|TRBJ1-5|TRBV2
CASSEVNRDSNQPQHF
TGTGCCAGCAGTGAAGTGAATCGGGATAGCAATCAGCCCCAGCATTTT
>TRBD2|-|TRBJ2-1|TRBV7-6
CASSPGGRESNEQFF
TGTGCCAGCAGCCCGGGCGGGAGGGAGAGTAATGAGCAGTTCTTC
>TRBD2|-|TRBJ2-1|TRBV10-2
CASSGNSGRVLQVPYNEQFF
TGCGCCAGCAGTGGAAATAGCGGGAGGGTCCTCCAGGTCCCCTACAATGAGCAGTTCTTC
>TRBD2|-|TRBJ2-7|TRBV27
CASSPGASGTYEQYF
TGTGCCAGCAGTCCCGGGGCTAGCGGGACCTACGAGCAGTACTTC
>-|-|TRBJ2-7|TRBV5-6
CASSWGAKTRTRFDEQYF
TGTGCCAGCAGCTGGGGGGCTAAGACCCGGACTAGATTCGACGAGCAGTACTTC
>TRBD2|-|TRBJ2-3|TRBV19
CASSPGSGRGWDTQYF
TGTGCCAGTAGTCCAGGCAGCGGGAGAGGGTGGGATACGCAGTATTTT
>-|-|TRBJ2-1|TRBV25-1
CASSEIAVPYNEQFF
TGTGCCAGCAGTGAAATAGCGGTCCCTTACAATGAGCAGTTCTTC
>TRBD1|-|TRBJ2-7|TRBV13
CASSSLLDRGGYEQYF
TGTGCCAGCAGCTCCCTACTGGACAGGGGGGGGTACGAGCAGTACTTC
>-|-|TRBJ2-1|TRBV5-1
CASRRTASSYNEQFF
TGCGCCAGCAGACGGACTGCCAGCTCCTACAATGAGCAGTTCTTC
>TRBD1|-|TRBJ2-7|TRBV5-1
CASSGRDRVYEQYF
TGCGCCAGCAGCGGACGGGACAGGGTTTACGAGCAGTACTTC
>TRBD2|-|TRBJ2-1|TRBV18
CASSRRASGGRNEQFF
TGTGCCAGCTCCCGGAGGGCTAGCGGGGGACGCAATGAGCAGTTCTTC
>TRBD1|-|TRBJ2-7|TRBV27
CASTAHTRDRGPGVSYEQYF
TGTGCCAGCACTGCCCACACTCGGGACAGGGGGCCGGGGGTCTCCTACGAGCAGTACTTC
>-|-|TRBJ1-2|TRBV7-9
CASSPGVANYGYTF
TGTGCCAGCAGTCCGGGGGTAGCTAACTATGGCTACACCTTC
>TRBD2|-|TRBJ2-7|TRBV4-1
CASSQVREGSYEQYF
TGCGCCAGCAGCCAAGTGCGGGAGGGGTCCTACGAGCAGTACTTC
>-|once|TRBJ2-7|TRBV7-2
CASSTRQTAYEQYF
TGTGCCAGCAGCACCCGACAGACGGCCTACGAGCAGTACTTC
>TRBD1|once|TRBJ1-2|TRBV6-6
CASKTGTGNYGYTF
TGTGCCAGCAAAACCGGGACAGGCAACTATGGCTACACCTTC
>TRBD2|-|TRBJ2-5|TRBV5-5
CASSLTGLAGYRETQYF
TGTGCCAGCAGCTTGACGGGACTAGCGGGATATAGAGAGACCCAGTACTTC
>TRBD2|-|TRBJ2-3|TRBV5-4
CASSLGSGTRSADTQYF
TGTGCCAGCAGCTTAGGTTCCGGGACTAGGAGCGCAGATACGCAGTATTTT
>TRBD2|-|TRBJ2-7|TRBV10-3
CAISESSLAGVYEQYF
TGTGCCATCAGTGAGTCTTCACTGGCGGGAGTCTACGAGCAGTACTTC
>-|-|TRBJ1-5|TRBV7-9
CASSLVGPGRGLNQPQHF
TGTGCCAGCAGCTTAGTAGGCCCGGGGAGAGGGCTCAATCAGCCCCAGCATTTT
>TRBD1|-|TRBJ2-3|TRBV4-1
CASSLGGTSTDTQYF
TGCGCCAGCAGCCTAGGGGGCACTAGCACAGATACGCAGTATTTT
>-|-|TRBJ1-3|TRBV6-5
CASSYSNSLSGNTIYF
TGTGCCAGCAGTTACTCGAACAGCCTCTCTGGAAACACCATATATTTT
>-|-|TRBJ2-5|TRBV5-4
CASSLEGNPQETQYF
TGTGCCAGCAGCTTGGAGGGGAATCCCCAAGAGACCCAGTACTTC
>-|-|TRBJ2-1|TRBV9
CASTPWGGTNEQFF
TGTGCCAGCACCCCCTGGGGAGGAACCAATGAGCAGTTCTTC
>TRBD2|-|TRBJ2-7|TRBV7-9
CASSLVVPGLSLYEQYF
TGTGCCAGCAGCTTAGTCGTACCGGGACTAAGTCTCTACGAGCAGTACTTC
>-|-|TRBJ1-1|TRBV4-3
CASSLQAANTEAFF
TGCGCCAGCAGCCTACAGGCCGCGAACACTGAAGCTTTCTTT
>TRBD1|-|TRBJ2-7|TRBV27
CASSDRGYEQYF
TGTGCCAGCAGTGACAGGGGTTACGAGCAGTACTTC
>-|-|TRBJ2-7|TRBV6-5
CASSSLPGGGQYF
TGTGCCAGCAGCAGCCTGCCAGGGGGAGGGCAGTACTTC
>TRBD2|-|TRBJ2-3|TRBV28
CASSPLAGGTDTQYF
TGTGCCAGCAGTCCTTTAGCGGGAGGCACAGATACGCAGTATTTT
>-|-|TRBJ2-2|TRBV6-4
CASSDSAGTPNTGELFF
TGTGCCAGCAGTGACTCTGCCGGGACACCTAACACCGGGGAGCTGTTTTTT
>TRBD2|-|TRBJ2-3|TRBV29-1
CSARPLAGETDTQYF
TGCAGCGCCCGCCCTCTAGCGGGAGAGACAGATACGCAGTATTTT
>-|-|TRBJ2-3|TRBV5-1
CASSLESADSSSTDTQYF
TGCGCCAGCAGCTTGGAGAGCGCGGACTCCTCTAGCACAGATACGCAGTATTTT
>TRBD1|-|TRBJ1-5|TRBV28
CASSPADRGSGNQPQHF
TGTGCCAGCAGTCCCGCGGACAGGGGGAGCGGCAATCAGCCCCAGCATTTT
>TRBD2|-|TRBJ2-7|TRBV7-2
CASSTRLAWVHEQYF
TGTGCCAGCAGCACCCGACTAGCGTGGGTCCACGAGCAGTACTTC
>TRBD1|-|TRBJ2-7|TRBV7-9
CASRLGTGRGPYEQYF
TGTGCCAGCAGGCTGGGGACAGGCCGGGGGCCCTACGAGCAGTACTTC
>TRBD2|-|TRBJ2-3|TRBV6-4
CASGTSGTPDTQYF
TGTGCCAGCGGGACTAGCGGGACTCCAGATACGCAGTATTTT
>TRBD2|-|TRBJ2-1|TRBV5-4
CASSLAGGRGNEQFF
TGTGCCAGCAGCTTGGCAGGCGGGAGGGGAAATGAGCAGTTCTTC
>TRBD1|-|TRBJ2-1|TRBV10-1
CASSPIPGTGGDEQFF
TGCGCCAGCAGCCCTATCCCCGGGACAGGGGGTGATGAGCAGTTCTTC
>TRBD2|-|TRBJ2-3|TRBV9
CASSVRGSSTDTQYF
TGTGCCAGCAGCGTACGCGGGAGTAGCACAGATACGCAGTATTTT
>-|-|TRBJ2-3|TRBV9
CASSVSWTGKGTDTQYF
TGTGCCAGCAGCGTGAGTTGGACTGGAAAAGGCACAGATACGCAGTATTTT
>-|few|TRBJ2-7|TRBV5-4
CASSLEGQGQNF
TGTGCCAGCAGTTTGGAGGGGCAGGGTCAGAACTTC
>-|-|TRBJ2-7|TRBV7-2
CASSHAAGKSYEQYF
TGTGCCAGCAGCCACGCGGCAGGGAAGTCCTACGAGCAGTACTTC